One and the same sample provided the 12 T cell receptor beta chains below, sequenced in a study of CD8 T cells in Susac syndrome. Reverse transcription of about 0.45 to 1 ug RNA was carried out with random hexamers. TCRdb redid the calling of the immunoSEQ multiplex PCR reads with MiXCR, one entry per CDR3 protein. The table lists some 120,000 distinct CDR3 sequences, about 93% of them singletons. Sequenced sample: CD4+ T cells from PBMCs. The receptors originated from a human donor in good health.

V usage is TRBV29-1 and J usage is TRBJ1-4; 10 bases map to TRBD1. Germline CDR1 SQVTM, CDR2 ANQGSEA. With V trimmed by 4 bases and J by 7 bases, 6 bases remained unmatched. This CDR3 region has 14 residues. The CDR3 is CSVGMTGGSEKLFF. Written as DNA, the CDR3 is TGCAGCGTTGGGATGACAGGGGGCAGTGAAAAACTGTTTTTT. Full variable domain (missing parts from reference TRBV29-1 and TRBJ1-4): SAVISQKPSRDICQRGTSLTIQCQVDSQVTMMFWYRQQPGQSLTLIATANQGSEATYESGFVIDKFPISRPNLTFSTLTVSNMSPEDSSIYLCSVGMTGGSEKLFFGSGTQLSVL.

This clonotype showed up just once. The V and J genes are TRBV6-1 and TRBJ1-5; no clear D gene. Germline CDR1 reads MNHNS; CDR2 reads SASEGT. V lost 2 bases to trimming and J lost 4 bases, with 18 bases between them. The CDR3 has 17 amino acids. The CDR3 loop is CASSERRTRVTNQPQHF. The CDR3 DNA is TGTGCCAGCAGTGAACGAAGGACCCGGGTCACAAATCAGCCCCAGCATTTT.

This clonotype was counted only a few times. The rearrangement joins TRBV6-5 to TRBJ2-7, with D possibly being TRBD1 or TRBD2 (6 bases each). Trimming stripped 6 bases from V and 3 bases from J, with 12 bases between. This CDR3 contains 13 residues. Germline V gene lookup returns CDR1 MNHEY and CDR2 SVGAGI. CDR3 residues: CASSPGANYEQYF. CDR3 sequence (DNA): TGTGCCAGCAGCCCGGGGGCCAACTACGAGCAGTACTTC.

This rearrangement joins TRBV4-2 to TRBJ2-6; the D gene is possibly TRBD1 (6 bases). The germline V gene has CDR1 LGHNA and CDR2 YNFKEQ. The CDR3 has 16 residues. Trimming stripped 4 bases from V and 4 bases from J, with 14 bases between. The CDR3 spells CASSLQDSTGANVLTF. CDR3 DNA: TGTGCCAGCAGCCTGCAGGACAGCACGGGGGCCAACGTCCTGACTTTC.

The CDR3 DNA is TGTGCCAGCAGCCAAAGCGGGGGGACGGAGTATTTT. It specifies CASSQSGGTEYF. The chain joins TRBV7-2 to TRBJ2-3; 9 bases agree with TRBD2. Germline V gene lookup returns CDR1 SGHTA and CDR2 FQGNSA. Unmatched junction bases numbered 7, after V lost 5 bases and J lost 13 bases. The CDR3 has 12 amino acids. The full variable domain, rest sourced from reference TRBV7-2 and TRBJ2-3, is GAGVSQSPSNKVTEKGKDVELRCDPISGHTALYWYRQSLGQGLEFLIYFQGNSAPDKSGLPSDRFSAERTGGSVSTLTIQRTQQEDSAVYLCASSQSGGTEYFGPGTRLTVL.

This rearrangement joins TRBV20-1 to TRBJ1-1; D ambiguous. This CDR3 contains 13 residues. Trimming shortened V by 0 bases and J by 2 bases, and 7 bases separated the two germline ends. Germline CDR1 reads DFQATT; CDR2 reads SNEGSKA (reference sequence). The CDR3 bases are TGCAGTGCTAGAGATCCCAGAAACACTGAAGCTTTCTTT. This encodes CSARDPRNTEAFF.

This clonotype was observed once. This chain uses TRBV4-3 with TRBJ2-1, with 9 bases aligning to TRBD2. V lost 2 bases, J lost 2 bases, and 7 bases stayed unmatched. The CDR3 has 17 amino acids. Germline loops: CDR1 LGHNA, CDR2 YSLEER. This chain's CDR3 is CASSQTSLAGPYNEQFF. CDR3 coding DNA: TGCGCCAGCAGCCAAACCTCACTAGCGGGCCCCTACAATGAGCAGTTCTTC.

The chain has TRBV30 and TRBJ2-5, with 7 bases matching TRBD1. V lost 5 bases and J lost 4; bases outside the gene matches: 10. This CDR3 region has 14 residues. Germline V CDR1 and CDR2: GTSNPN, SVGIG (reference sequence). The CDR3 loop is CAWASGTVGETQYF. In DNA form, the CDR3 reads TGTGCCTGGGCCTCGGGGACAGTGGGAGAGACCCAGTACTTC.

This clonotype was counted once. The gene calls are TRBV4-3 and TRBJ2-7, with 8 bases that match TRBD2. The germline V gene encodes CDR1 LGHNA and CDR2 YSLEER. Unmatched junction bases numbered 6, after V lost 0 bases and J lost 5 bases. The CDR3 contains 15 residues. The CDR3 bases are TGCGCCAGCAGCCAAGAAACGGGAGGGCCCAACGAGCAGTACTTC. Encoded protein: CASSQETGGPNEQYF.

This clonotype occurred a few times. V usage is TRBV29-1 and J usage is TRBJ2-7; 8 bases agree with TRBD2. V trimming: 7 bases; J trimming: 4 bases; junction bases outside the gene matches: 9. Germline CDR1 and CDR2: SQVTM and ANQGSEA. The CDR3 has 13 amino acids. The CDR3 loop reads CSALLAGLYEQYF. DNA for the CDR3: TGCAGCGCCCTGCTAGCGGGTCTTTACGAGCAGTACTTC.

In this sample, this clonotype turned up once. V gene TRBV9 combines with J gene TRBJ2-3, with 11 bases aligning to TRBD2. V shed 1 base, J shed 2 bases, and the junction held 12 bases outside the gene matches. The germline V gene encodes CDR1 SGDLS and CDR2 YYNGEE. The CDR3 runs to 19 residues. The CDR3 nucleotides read TGTGCCAGCAGCGTACACCCGGGGGCTAGCGGGGGGATCACAGATACGCAGTATTTT. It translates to CASSVHPGASGGITDTQYF.

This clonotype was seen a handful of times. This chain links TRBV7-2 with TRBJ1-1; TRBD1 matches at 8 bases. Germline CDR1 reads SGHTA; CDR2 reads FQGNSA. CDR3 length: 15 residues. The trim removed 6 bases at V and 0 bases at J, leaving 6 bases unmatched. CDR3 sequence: CASRPRQGLNTEAFF. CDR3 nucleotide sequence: TGTGCCAGCAGACCTCGACAGGGGCTGAACACTGAAGCTTTCTTT.